These T cell receptor beta chains were read from a single sample in a study of cytomegalovirus exposure and HLA in healthy donors. The assay was immunoSEQ multiplex PCR, and TCRdb's table has in-frame clones only and misses some. Its clone listing holds some 47,000 clones. Sequencing was done on a sample of PBMCs. The receptors were sampled from a woman aged 40 to 55 in good health and CMV-seronegative. The CDR3 runs from the conserved cysteine through the conserved F or W.

CDR3 protein	V gene	J gene
CASSHWGQGMGEQYF	TRBV11-2	TRBJ2-7
CAWSVIGGHYEQYF	TRBV30	TRBJ2-7
CASSPGLGGANEQFF	TRBV5-6	TRBJ2-1
CASSSTAAGTEAFF	TRBV6-1	TRBJ1-1
CSVGRYRGIQDGYTF	TRBV29-1	TRBJ1-2
CANGLGYGDRGGISNQPQHF	TRBV4-1	TRBJ1-5
CASSGIWNSGGSGELFF	TRBV6-1	TRBJ2-2
CASSYSIVGANEQFF	TRBV6-5	TRBJ2-1
CASSFSGVFQPQHF	TRBV27	TRBJ1-5
CASSAGQGAVAYGYTF	TRBV5-1	TRBJ1-2
CASSYEAGGYNEQFF	TRBV6-5	TRBJ2-1
CSVSRNTDSPSYGYTF	TRBV29-1	TRBJ1-2
CATSRTAGGAYEQYF	TRBV15	TRBJ2-7
CASSSGGGSGNQPQHF	TRBV5-6	TRBJ1-5
CASSNRLGQLNTEAFF	TRBV21-1	TRBJ1-1
CASIQQSYYEQYF	TRBV2	TRBJ2-7
CAWSVGGSTDTQYF	TRBV30	TRBJ2-3
CAWRPRGQGYEQYF	TRBV30	TRBJ2-7
CASSLWDKNSGANVLTF	TRBV7-3	TRBJ2-6
CASSRRTGKDQPQHF	TRBV19	TRBJ1-5
CASSLASGGTQPQHF	TRBV7-8	TRBJ1-5
CASSEQREKQYF	TRBV2	TRBJ2-7
CASSLDGTGYNSPLHF	TRBV11-2	TRBJ1-6
CASTQKGGKYNEQFF	TRBV19	TRBJ2-1
CASSLEGGTYEQYF	TRBV5-1	TRBJ2-7
CASSKTGNQPQHF	TRBV7-9	TRBJ1-5
CASSPNRGRETQYF	TRBV18	TRBJ2-5
CASSVGPGTGGYEQYF	TRBV9	TRBJ2-7
CAWLDEAYGYTF	TRBV30	TRBJ1-2
CASSAGTGETQYF	TRBV7-7	TRBJ2-5
CASSSRGGGGNEQFF	TRBV6-5	TRBJ2-1
CSVKANRPEAFF	TRBV29-1	TRBJ1-1
CASRLVQSNNSPRDTF	TRBV12-2	TRBJ1-2
CASSVRRDSEQFF	TRBV6-1	TRBJ2-1
CATSRTDLSSPLHF	TRBV15	TRBJ1-6
CSVDPLNYGYTF	TRBV29-1	TRBJ1-2
CAISEPGGQETQYF	TRBV10-3	TRBJ2-5
CASSPLPDRGRDYGYTF	TRBV19	TRBJ1-2
CARSRTYMLQPTSTDTQYF	TRBV5-3	TRBJ2-3